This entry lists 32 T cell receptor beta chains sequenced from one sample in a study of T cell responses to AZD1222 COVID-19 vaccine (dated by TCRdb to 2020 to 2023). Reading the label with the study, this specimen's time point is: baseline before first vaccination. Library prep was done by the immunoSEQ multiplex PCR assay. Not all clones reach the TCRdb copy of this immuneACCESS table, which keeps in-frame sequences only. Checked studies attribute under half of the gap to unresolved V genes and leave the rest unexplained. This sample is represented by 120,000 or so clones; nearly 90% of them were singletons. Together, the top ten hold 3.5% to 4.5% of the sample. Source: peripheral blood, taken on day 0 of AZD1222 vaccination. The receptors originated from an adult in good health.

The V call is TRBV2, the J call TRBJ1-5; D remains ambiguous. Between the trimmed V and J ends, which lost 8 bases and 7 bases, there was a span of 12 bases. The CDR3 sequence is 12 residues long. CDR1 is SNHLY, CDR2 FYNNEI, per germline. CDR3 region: CASASASQPQHF. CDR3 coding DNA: TGTGCCAGCGCGAGTGCTTCCCAGCCCCAGCATTTT.

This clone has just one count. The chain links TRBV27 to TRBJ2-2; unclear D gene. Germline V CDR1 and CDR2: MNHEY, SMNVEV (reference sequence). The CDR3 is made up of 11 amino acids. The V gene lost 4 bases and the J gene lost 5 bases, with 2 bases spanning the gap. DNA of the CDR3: TGTGCCAGCAGTTCGACCGGGGAGCTGTTTTTT. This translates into CASSSTGELFF.

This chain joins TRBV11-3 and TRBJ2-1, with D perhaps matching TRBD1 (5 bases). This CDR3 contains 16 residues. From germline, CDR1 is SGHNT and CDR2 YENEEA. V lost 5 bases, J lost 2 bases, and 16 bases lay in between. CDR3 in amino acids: CASSPQGNLAYNEQFF. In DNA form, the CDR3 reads TGTGCCAGCAGCCCTCAGGGAAATTTGGCCTACAATGAGCAGTTCTTC.

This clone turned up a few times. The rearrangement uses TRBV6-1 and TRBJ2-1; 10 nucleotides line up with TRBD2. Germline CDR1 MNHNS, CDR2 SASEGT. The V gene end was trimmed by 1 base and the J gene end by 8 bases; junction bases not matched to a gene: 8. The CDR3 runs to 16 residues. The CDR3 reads CASSEEVASGSYEQFF. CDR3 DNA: TGTGCCAGCAGTGAAGAGGTGGCTAGCGGGAGCTATGAGCAGTTCTTC.

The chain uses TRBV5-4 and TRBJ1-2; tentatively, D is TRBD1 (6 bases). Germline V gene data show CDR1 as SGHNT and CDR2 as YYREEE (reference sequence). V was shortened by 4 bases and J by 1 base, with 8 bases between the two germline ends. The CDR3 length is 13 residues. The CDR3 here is CASSPDSNYGYTF. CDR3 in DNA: TGTGCCAGCAGCCCGGACAGTAACTATGGCTACACCTTC.

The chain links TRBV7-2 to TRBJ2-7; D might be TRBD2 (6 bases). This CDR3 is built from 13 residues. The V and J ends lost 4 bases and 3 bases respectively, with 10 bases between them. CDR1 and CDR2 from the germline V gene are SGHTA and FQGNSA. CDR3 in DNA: TGTGCCAGCAGCTCGGGACTTTACTACGAGCAGTACTTC. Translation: CASSSGLYYEQYF. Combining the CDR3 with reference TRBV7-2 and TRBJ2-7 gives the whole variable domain GAGVSQSPSNKVTEKGKDVELRCDPISGHTALYWYRQSLGQGLEFLIYFQGNSAPDKSGLPSDRFSAERTGGSVSTLTIQRTQQEDSAVYLCASSSGLYYEQYFGPGTRLTVT.

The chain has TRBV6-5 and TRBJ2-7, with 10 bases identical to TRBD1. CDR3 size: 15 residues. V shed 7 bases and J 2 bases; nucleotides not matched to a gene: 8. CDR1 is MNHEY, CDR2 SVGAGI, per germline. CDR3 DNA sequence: TGTGCCAGCACCGATTGGGACAGGGGCACCTACGAGCAGTACTTC. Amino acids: CASTDWDRGTYEQYF.

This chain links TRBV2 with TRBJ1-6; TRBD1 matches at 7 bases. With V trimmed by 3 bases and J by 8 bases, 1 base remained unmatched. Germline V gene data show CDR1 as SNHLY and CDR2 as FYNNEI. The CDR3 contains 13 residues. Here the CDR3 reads CASSDTGDSPLHF. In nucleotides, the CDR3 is TGTGCCAGCAGTGATACAGGGGATTCACCCCTCCACTTT.

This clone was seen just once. As DNA, the CDR3 is TGCGCCAGCAGGCAAGATTCCTATGGCTACACCTTC. It is translated as CASRQDSYGYTF. The chain employs TRBV23-1 and TRBJ1-2; no reliable D call. TRBV23-1 counts as an open reading frame of uncertain function. This CDR3 comprises 12 residues. With 6 bases removed from V and 4 bases from J, the gap between germline ends came to 9 bases.

The CDR3 coding sequence is TGTGCCAGCAGCTTAGCCGTTTTGGGTTCCAACACCGGGGAGCTGTTTTTT. This sequence encodes CASSLAVLGSNTGELFF. The chain recombines TRBV11-2 with TRBJ2-2; D unclear. Between the trimmed V and J ends, which lost 1 base and 2 bases, there was a span of 14 bases. There are 17 residues in the CDR3. Per germline, CDR1 SGHAT and CDR2 FQNNGV.

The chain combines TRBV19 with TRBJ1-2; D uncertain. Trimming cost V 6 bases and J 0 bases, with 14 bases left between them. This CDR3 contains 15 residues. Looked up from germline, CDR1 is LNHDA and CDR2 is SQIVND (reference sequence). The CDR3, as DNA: TGTGCCAGTAGAGCCTCGTGGGCGACTAACTATGGCTACACCTTC. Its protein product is CASRASWATNYGYTF.

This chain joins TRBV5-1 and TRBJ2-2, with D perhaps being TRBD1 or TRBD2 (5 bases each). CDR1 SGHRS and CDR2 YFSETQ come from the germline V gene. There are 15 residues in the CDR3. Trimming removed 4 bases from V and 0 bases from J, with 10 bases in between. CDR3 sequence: CASSRGGANTGELFF. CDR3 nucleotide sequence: TGCGCCAGCAGCCGGGGCGGAGCGAACACCGGGGAGCTGTTTTTT.

The CDR3 protein is CAAEGRGALNYGYTF. DNA for the CDR3: TGTGCCGCTGAGGGCAGGGGAGCCCTTAACTATGGCTACACCTTC. The gene calls are TRBV6-6 and TRBJ1-2; maybe TRBD1 (6 bases). Germline V gene sequence: CDR1 MNHNY, CDR2 SVGAGI (reference sequence). The CDR3 contains 15 residues. Trimming took off 11 bases at V and 1 base at J, with 20 bases between the two ends.

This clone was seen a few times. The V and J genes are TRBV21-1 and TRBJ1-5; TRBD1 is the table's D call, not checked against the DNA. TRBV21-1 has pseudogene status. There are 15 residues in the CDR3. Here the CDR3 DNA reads TGTGCCAGCAGCAAACGGTCGGGACAGGGGAAGCCCCAGCATTTT. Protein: CASSKRSGQGKPQHF.

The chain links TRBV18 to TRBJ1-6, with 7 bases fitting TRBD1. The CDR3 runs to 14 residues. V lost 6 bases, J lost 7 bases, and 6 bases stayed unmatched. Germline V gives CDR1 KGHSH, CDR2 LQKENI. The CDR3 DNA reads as TGTGCCAGCTCCGAAGACAGGGTGAATTCACCCCTCCACTTT. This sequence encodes CASSEDRVNSPLHF. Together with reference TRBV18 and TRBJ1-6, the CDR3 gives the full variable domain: NAGVMQNPRHLVRRRGQEARLRCSPMKGHSHVYWYRQLPEEGLKFMVYLQKENIIDESGMPKERFSAEFPKEGPSILRIQQVVRGDSAAYFCASSEDRVNSPLHFGNGTRLTVT.

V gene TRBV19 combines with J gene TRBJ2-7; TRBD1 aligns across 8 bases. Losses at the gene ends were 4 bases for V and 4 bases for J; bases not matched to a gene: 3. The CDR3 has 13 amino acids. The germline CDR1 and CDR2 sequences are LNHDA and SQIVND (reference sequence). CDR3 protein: CASSTGQGYEQYF. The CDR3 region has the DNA TGTGCCAGTAGTACCGGACAGGGATACGAGCAGTACTTC.

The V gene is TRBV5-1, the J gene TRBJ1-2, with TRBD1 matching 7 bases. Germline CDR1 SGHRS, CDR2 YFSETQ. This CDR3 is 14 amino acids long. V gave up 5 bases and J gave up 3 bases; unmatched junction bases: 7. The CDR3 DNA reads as TGCGCCAGCAGTCTCGACAGGGACGACTATGGCTACACCTTC. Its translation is CASSLDRDDYGYTF.

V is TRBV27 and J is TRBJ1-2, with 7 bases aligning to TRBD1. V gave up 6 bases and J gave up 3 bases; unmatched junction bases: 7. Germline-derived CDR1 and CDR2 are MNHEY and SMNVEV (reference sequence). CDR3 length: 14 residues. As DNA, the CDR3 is TGTGCCAGCAGCCACAGGGGCACAGACTATGGCTACACCTTC. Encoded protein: CASSHRGTDYGYTF.

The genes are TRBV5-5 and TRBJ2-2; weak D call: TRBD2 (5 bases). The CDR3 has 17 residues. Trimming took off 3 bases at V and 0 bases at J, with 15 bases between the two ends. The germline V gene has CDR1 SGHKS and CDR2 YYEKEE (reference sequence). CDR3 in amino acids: CASSWARGPANTGELFF. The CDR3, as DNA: TGTGCCAGCAGCTGGGCCAGAGGGCCCGCGAACACCGGGGAGCTGTTTTTT.

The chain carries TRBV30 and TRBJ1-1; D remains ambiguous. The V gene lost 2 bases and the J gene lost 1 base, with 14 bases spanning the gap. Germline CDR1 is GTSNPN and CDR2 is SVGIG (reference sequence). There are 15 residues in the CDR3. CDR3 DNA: TGTGCCTGGAGTTCTCTTGATGAGGGGAACACTGAAGCTTTCTTT. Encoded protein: CAWSSLDEGNTEAFF.

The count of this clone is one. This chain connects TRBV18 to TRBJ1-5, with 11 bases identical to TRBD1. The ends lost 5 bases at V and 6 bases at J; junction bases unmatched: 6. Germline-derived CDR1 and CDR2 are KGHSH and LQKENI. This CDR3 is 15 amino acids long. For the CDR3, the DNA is TGTGCCAGCTCAAGGGACAGGGGGGTGGTTCAGCCCCAGCATTTT. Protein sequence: CASSRDRGVVQPQHF.

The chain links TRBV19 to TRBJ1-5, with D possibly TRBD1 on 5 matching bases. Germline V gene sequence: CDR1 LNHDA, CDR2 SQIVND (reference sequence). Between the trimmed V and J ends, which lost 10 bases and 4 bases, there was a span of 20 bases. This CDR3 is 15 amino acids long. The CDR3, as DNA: TGTGCCACCGGGGGGATGTGGGGGGATAATCAGCCCCAGCATTTT. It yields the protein CATGGMWGDNQPQHF.

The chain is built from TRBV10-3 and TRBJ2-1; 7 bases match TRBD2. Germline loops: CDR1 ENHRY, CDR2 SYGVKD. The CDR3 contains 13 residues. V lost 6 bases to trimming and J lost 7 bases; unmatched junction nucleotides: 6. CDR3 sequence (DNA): TGTGCCATCAGGACTAGCCCTGGTAATGAGCAGTTCTTC. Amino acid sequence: CAIRTSPGNEQFF.

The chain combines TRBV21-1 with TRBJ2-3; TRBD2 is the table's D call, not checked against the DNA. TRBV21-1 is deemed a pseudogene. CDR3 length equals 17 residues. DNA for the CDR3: TGTGCCAGCAGCAAAGTCCCTAGCGGGAGGGTTTTAGATACGCAGTATTTT. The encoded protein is CASSKVPSGRVLDTQYF.

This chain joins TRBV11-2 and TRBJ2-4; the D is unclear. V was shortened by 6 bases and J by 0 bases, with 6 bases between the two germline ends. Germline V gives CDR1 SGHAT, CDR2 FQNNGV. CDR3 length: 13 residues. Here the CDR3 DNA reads TGTGCCAGCAGGGAGCTAGCCAAAAACATTCAGTACTTC. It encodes CASRELAKNIQYF.

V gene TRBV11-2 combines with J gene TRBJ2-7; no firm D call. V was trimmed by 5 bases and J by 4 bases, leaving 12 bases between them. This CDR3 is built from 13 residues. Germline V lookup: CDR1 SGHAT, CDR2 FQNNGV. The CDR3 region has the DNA TGTGCCAGCAGCCCACTGGGCCCATACGAGCAGTACTTC. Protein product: CASSPLGPYEQYF.

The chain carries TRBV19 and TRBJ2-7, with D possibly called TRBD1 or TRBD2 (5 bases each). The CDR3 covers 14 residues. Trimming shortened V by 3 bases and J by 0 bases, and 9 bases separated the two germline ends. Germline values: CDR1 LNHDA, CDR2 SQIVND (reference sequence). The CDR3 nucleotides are TGTGCCAGTAGTATGGGGACCAGCTCCTACGAGCAGTACTTC. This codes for CASSMGTSSYEQYF.

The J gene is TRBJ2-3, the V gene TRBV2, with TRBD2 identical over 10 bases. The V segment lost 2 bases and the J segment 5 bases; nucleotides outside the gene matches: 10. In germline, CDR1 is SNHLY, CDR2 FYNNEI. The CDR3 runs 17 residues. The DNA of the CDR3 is TGTGCCAGCAGTGAAAGGCCAGCGGGGGGGCCTAAAGATACGCAGTATTTT. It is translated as CASSERPAGGPKDTQYF.

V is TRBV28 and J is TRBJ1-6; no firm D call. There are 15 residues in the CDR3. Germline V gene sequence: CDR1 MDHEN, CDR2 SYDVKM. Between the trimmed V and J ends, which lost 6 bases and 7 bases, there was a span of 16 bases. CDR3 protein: CASSRLRGGNSPLHF. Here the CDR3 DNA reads TGTGCCAGCAGCCGCCTCAGAGGAGGGAATTCACCCCTCCACTTT.

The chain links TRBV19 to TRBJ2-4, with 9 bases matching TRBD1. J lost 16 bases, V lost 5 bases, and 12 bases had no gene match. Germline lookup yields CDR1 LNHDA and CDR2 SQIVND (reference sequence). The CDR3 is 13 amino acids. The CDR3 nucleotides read TGTGCCAGTAGTCCTAACTACCGGGACAGGGTTTACTTC. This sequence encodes CASSPNYRDRVYF.

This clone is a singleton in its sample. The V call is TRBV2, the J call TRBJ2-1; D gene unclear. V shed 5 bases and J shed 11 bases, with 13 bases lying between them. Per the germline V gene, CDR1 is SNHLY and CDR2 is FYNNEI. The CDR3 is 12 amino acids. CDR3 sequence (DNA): TGTGCCAGCAGTATACTTTCGGAGAAGCAGTTCTTC. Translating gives CASSILSEKQFF.

CDR3 nucleotides: TGTGCCTGGAGTGTAGGGGCAGGGCAGAACACTGAAGCTTTCTTT. Translating gives CAWSVGAGQNTEAFF. This chain connects TRBV30 to TRBJ1-1, with a weak D call TRBD1 (5 bases). From germline, CDR1 is GTSNPN and CDR2 SVGIG (reference sequence). V was shortened by 0 bases and J by 1 base, with 12 bases between the two germline ends. The CDR3 consists of 15 residues.